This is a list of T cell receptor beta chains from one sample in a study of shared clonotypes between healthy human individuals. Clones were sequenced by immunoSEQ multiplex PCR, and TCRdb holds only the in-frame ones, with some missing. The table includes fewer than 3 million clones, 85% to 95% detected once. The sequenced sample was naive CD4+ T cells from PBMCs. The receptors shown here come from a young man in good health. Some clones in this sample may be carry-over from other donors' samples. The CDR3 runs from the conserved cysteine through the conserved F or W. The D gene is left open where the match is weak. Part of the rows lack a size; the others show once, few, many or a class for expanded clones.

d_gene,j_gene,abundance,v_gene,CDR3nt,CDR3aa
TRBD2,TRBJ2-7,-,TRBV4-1,TGCGCCAGCAGCCACGAAGCGGGAGGGCGGGGCGAGCAGTACTTC,CASSHEAGGRGEQYF
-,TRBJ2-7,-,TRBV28,TGTGCCAGCAGTTTTTTCCGGACGGTAGCCTACGAGCAGTACTTC,CASSFFRTVAYEQYF
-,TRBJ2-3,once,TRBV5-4,TGTGCCAGCAGCTTGGAAGGCGGGGGCTACACAGATACGCAGTATTTT,CASSLEGGGYTDTQYF
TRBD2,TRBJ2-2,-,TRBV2,TGTGCCAGCCGTTTTGGCGGGAGGGAAACCGGGGAGCTGTTTTTT,CASRFGGRETGELFF
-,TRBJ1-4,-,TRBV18,TGTGCCAGCTCACCTGGGGTAGCTAATGAAAAACTGTTTTTT,CASSPGVANEKLFF
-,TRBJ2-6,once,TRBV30,TGTGCCTGGAGTGTATCGGGGGCCCGTGGGGCCAACGTCCTGACTTTC,CAWSVSGARGANVLTF
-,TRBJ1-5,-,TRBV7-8,TGTGCCAGCAGCCCCCCACCCACGAATAGCCAGCCCCAGCATTTT,CASSPPPTNSQPQHF
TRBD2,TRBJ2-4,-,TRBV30,TGTGCCTGGAGTTATGGGAGGTTCGTACTAGCGCCAATTCATGACAAAAACATTCAGTACTTC,CAWSYGRFVLAPIHDKNIQYF
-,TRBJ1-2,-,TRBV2,TGTGCCAGCAGTGGTCACGTCCTCCGTTCCTATGGCTACACCTTC,CASSGHVLRSYGYTF
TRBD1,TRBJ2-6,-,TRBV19,TGTGCCAGTAGCCCGGGACAGAATTATCCTGGGGCCAACGTCCTGACTTTC,CASSPGQNYPGANVLTF
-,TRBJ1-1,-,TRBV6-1,TGTGCCAGCAGTGAGCGGGTAGAGAGCACTGAAGCTTTCTTT,CASSERVESTEAFF
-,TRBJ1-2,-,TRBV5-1,TGCGCCAGCAGCTTGGCAGTGACACCTTATGGCTACACCTTC,CASSLAVTPYGYTF
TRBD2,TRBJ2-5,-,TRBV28,TGTGCCAGCAGCCCCCCCGGGGGTAGCGGGAGAGAGACCCAGTACTTC,CASSPPGGSGRETQYF
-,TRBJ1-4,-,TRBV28,TGTGCCAGCAGTTTACCGCCAACTAATGAAAAACTGTTTTTT,CASSLPPTNEKLFF
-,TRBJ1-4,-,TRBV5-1,TGCGCCAGCAGCTTGGGAGAAAAACTGTTTTTT,CASSLGEKLFF
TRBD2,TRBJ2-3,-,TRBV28,TGTGCCAGCAGCACTAGCGGGAGGCTGGGCACAGATACGCAGTATTTT,CASSTSGRLGTDTQYF
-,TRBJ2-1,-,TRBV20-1,TGCAGTGCTAATGGAAATGAGCAGTTCTTC,CSANGNEQFF
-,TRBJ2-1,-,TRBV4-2,TGTGCCAGCAGCCAAGGGGACGGGAACAATGAGCAGTTCTTC,CASSQGDGNNEQFF
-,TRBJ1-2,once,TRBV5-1,TGCGCCAGCAGCTTGGTCGGGGTTTTGGACTATGGCTACACCTTC,CASSLVGVLDYGYTF
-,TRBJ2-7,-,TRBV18,TGTGCCAGCCAAACAACCCGGGACCCCTCCTACGAGCAGTACTTC,CASQTTRDPSYEQYF
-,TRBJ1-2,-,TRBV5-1,TGCGCCAGCAGCTTCGACCAAACCTATGGCTACACCTTC,CASSFDQTYGYTF
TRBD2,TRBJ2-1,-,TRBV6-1,TGTGCCAGCAGTGAAGCGCTCAGAGCGGGGGAGAGGGAGCAGTTCTTC,CASSEALRAGEREQFF
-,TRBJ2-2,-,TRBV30,TGTGCCTGGAGGGGACCCATGAACACCGGGGAGCTGTTTTTT,CAWRGPMNTGELFF
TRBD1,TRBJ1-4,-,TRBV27,TGTGCCAGCAGTTTGACAGGGGCGCCGATCGGTGAAAAACTGTTTTTT,CASSLTGAPIGEKLFF
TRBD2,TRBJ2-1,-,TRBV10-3,TGTGCCATGGGTGGGCTAGCGGGATCGTACAATGAGCAGTTCTTC,CAMGGLAGSYNEQFF
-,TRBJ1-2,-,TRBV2,TGTGCCAGCACCCAATACGGGACCCACTATGGCTACACCTTC,CASTQYGTHYGYTF
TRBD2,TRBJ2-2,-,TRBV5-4,TGTGCCAGCAGCTTGTCTGGTTACGGTAGCGGGAAGGCCGGGGAGCTGTTTTTT,CASSLSGYGSGKAGELFF
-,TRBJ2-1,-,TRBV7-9,TGTGCCAGCAGCTTAAGGGATACCTACAATGAGCAGTTCTTC,CASSLRDTYNEQFF
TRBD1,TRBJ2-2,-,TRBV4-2,TGTGCCAGCAGCCACTCCGACAGGGGATACAACACCGGGGAGCTGTTTTTT,CASSHSDRGYNTGELFF
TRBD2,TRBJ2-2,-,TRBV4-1,TGCGCCAGCAGCAAAGGGCTAGCGGGAGCCGGGGAGCTGTTTTTT,CASSKGLAGAGELFF
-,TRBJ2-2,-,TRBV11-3,TGTGCCAGCAGCTTAGGACAGGTCCCCGGGGAGCTGTTTTTT,CASSLGQVPGELFF
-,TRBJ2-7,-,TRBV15,TGTGCCACCAGCATGGGGGCTATTTTGGACGAGCAGTACTTC,CATSMGAILDEQYF
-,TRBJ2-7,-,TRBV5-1,TGCGCCAGCAGCTTGGTAGGGACACCTACCTACGAGCAGTACTTC,CASSLVGTPTYEQYF
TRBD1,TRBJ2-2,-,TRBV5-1,TGCGCCAGCAGCACCCCAGGGGGAGCGAACACCGGGGAGCTGTTTTTT,CASSTPGGANTGELFF
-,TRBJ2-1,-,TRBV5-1,TGCGCCAGCAGCTTGGGTAGCGTAACCTACAATGAGCAGTTCTTC,CASSLGSVTYNEQFF
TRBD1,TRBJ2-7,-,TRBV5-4,TGTGCCAGCAGCTCCCGGGACAGGATATCCTACGAGCAGTACTTC,CASSSRDRISYEQYF
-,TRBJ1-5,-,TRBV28,TGTGCCAGCAGTCCTGGGGGTCCAATTAATCAGCCCCAGCATTTT,CASSPGGPINQPQHF
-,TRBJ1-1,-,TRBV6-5,TGTGCCATCAGTGTGCAAGAGAACACTGAAGCTTTCTTT,CAISVQENTEAFF
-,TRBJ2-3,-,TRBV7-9,TGTGCCAGCAGCGTCACAGGGAGGGCAGATACGCAGTATTTT,CASSVTGRADTQYF
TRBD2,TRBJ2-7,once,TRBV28,TGTGCCAGCAGTCCACACCGGGACTATACCTACGAGCAGTACTTC,CASSPHRDYTYEQYF
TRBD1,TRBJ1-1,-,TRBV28,TGTGCCAGCAGTTCTCTGACAGGGATGAACACTGAAGCTTTCTTT,CASSSLTGMNTEAFF
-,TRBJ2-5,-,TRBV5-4,TGTGCCAGCAGCTTAGGTGGCGGGAAGGGAGAGACCCAGTACTTC,CASSLGGGKGETQYF